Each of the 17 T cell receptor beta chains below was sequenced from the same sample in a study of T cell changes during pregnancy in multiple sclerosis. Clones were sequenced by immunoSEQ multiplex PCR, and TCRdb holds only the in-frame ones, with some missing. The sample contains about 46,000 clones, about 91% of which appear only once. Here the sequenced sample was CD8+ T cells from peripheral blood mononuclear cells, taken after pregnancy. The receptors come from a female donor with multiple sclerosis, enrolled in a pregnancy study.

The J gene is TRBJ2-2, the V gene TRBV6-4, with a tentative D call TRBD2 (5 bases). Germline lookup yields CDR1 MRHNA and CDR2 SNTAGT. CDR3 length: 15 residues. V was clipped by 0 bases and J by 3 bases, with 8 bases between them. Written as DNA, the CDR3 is TGTGCCAGCAGTGACTCAGCGGATGACACCGGGGAGCTGTTTTTT. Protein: CASSDSADDTGELFF.

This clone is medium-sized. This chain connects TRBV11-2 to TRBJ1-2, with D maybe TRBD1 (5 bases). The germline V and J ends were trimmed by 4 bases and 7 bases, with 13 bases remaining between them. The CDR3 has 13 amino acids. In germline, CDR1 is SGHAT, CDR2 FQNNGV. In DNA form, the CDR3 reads TGTGCCAGCAGCTCAGGGTCCCAAGGTGGCTACACCTTC. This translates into CASSSGSQGGYTF.

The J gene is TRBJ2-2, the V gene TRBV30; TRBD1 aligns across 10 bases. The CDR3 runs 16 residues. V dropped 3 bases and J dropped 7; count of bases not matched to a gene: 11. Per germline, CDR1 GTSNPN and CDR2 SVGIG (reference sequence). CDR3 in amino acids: CAWSEPGTGEDGELFF. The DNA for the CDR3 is TGTGCCTGGAGCGAACCGGGGACAGGGGAAGACGGGGAGCTGTTTTTT. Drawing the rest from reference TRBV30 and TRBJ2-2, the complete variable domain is SQTIHQWPATLVQPVGSPLSLECTVEGTSNPNLYWYRQAAGRGLQLLFYSVGIGQISSEVPQNLSASRPQDRQFILSSKKLLLSDSGFYLCAWSEPGTGEDGELFFGEGSRLTVL.

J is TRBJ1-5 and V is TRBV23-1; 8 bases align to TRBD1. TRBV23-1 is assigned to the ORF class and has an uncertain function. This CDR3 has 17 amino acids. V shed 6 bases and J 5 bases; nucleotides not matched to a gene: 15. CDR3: CASSPESRDRFYQPQHF. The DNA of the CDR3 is TGCGCCAGCAGCCCGGAGTCCCGGGACAGGTTCTATCAGCCCCAGCATTTT.

The CDR3: CASSLRGGYEKLFF. For the CDR3, the DNA is TGTGCCAGCAGTTTAAGGGGGGGGTACGAAAAACTGTTTTTT. The rearrangement joins TRBV27 to TRBJ1-4, with TRBD1 as a possible D gene (6 bases). CDR3 length: 14 amino acids. The germline gives CDR1 MNHEY, CDR2 SMNVEV (reference sequence). V dropped 2 bases and J dropped 8 bases, with 12 bases sitting between them.

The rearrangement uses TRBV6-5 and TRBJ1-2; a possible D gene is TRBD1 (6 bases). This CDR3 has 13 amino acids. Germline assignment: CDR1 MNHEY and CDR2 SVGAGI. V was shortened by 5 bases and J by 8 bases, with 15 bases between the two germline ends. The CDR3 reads CASSTTGFSGYTF. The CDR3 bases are TGTGCCAGCAGTACAACAGGGTTCAGCGGCTACACCTTC.

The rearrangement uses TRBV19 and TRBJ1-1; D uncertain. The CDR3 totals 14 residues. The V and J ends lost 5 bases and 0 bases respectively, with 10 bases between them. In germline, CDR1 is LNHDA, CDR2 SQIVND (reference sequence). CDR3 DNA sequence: TGTGCCAGTAGTGAATACGGGGTGAACACTGAAGCTTTCTTT. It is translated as CASSEYGVNTEAFF.

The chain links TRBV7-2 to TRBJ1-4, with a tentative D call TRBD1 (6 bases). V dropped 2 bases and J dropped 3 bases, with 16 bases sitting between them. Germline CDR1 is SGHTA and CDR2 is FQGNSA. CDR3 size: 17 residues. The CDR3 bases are TGTGCCAGCAGCTTATTTGGGGGCGCAGGGTCTAATGAAAAACTGTTTTTT. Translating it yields CASSLFGGAGSNEKLFF.

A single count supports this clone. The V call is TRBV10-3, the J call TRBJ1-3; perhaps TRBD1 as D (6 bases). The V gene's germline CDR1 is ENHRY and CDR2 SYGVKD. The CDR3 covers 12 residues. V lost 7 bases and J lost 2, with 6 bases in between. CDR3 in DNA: TGTGCCATCACAGGGGCTGGAAACACCATATATTTT. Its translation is CAITGAGNTIYF.

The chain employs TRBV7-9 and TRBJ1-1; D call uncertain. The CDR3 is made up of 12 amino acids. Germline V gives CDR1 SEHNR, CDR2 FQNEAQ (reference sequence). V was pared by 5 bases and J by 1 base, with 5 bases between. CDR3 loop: CASSRGNTEAFF. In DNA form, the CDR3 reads TGTGCCAGCAGCCGGGGGAACACTGAAGCTTTCTTT. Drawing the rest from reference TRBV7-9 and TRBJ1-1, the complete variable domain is DTGVSQNPRHKITKRGQNVTFRCDPISEHNRLYWYRQTLGQGPEFLTYFQNEAQLEKSRLLSDRFSAERPKGSFSTLEIQRTEQGDSAMYLCASSRGNTEAFFGQGTRLTVV.

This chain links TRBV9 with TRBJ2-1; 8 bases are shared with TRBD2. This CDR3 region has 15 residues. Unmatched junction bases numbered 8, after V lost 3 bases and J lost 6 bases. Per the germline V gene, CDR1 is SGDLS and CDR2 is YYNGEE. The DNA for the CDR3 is TGTGCCAGCAGCGGCCTAAGGACTAGCTCCAATGAGCAGTTCTTC. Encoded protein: CASSGLRTSSNEQFF.

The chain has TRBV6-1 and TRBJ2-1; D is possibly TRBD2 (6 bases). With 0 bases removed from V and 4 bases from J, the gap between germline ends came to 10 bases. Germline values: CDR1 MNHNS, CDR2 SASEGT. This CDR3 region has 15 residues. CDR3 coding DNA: TGTGCCAGCAGTGAAGCGGGGGACTGGTACAATGAGCAGTTCTTC. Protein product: CASSEAGDWYNEQFF.

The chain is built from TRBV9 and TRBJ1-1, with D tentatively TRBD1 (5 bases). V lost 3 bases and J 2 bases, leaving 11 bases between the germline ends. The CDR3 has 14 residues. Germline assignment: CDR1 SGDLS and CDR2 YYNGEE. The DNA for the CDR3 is TGTGCCAGCAGCGCCCAGGGTTCTAACACTGAAGCTTTCTTT. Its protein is CASSAQGSNTEAFF. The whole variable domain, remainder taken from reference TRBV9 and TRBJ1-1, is DSGVTQTPKHLITATGQRVTLRCSPRSGDLSVYWYQQSLDQGLQFLIQYYNGEERAKGNILERFSAQQFPDLHSELNLSSLELGDSALYFCASSAQGSNTEAFFGQGTRLTVV.

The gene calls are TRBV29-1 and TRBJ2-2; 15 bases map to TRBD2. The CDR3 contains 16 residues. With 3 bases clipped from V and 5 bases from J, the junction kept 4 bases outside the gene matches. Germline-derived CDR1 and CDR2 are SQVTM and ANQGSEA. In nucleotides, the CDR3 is TGCAGCGTTGATTTGGGACTAGCGGGAGGTACCGGGGAGCTGTTTTTT. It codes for CSVDLGLAGGTGELFF.

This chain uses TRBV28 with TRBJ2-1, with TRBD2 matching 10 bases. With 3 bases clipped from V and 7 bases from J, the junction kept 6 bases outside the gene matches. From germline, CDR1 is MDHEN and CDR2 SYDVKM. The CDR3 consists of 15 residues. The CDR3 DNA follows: TGTGCCAGCAGTTTGCTAGCGGGGGCGTCGAATGAGCAGTTCTTC. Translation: CASSLLAGASNEQFF.

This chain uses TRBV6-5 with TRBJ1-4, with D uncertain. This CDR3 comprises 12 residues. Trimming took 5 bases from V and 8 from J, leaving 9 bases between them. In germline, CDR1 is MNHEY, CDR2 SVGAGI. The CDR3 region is CASSRTGEKLFF. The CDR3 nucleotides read TGTGCCAGCAGTCGGACGGGGGAAAAACTGTTTTTT.

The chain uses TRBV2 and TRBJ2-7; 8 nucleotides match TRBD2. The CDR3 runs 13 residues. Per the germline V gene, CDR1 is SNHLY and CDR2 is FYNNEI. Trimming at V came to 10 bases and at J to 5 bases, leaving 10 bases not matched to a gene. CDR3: CATQPLAGDEQYF. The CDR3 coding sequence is TGTGCCACCCAACCCCTAGCGGGCGACGAGCAGTACTTC.